What follows are 7 T cell receptor beta chains derived from one specimen sequenced in a study of T cell clones after liver transplantation. This table comes from immunoSEQ multiplex PCR, and its TCRdb copy is limited to in-frame clones, with some not included. Of 98,000 or so clones in the sample, 82% were seen once. The sample in question was CD4+ T cells from blood, obtained before liver transplant. These receptors all come from a human donor who received a liver transplant.

The chain recombines TRBV10-1 with TRBJ2-7; no clear D gene. The germline V gene encodes CDR1 WNHNN and CDR2 SYGVQD (reference sequence). V dropped 6 bases and J dropped 2 bases, with 8 bases sitting between them. This CDR3 region has 12 residues. CDR3 in DNA: TGCGCCAGCAGCGACAAAGCCTACGAGCAGTACTTC. Its protein is CASSDKAYEQYF.

The count of this clone is one. The rearrangement links TRBV5-1 to TRBJ2-2; 7 positions agree with TRBD1. The CDR3 has 16 residues. Per the germline V gene, CDR1 is SGHRS and CDR2 is YFSETQ. Germline trimming cut 4 bases from V and 0 bases from J; bases unmatched to any gene: 6. CDR3 nucleotides: TGCGCCAGCAGCGCCTCACAGGGGACGAACACCGGGGAGCTGTTTTTT. This sequence encodes CASSASQGTNTGELFF.

The chain combines TRBV2 with TRBJ1-5; TRBD1 matches at 7 bases. The CDR3 consists of 16 residues. The V gene end was trimmed by 6 bases and the J gene end by 0 bases; junction bases not matched to a gene: 8. The V gene's germline CDR1 is SNHLY and CDR2 FYNNEI. CDR3 DNA: TGTGCCAGCAGACCCACGGGACAGAATAGCAATCAGCCCCAGCATTTT. Translated: CASRPTGQNSNQPQHF.

This clone has only a few counts. The J gene is TRBJ1-5, the V gene TRBV6-5; a weak D match, TRBD1 (6 bases). The CDR3 is 15 amino acids. Per germline, CDR1 MNHEY and CDR2 SVGAGI. The germline V and J ends were trimmed by 6 bases and 6 bases, with 18 bases remaining between them. Here the CDR3 reads CASRPQGWGGQPQHF. The CDR3 DNA is TGTGCCAGCAGACCACAGGGTTGGGGTGGTCAGCCCCAGCATTTT.

The rearrangement links TRBV19 to TRBJ1-4; D is unclear. The CDR3 runs to 15 residues. Trimming left V 4 bases short and J 0 bases short, with 9 bases between. The V gene's germline CDR1 is LNHDA and CDR2 SQIVND (reference sequence). CDR3 nucleotide sequence: TGTGCCAGTAGTAGAGCCGCCGCAACTAATGAAAAACTGTTTTTT. It codes for CASSRAAATNEKLFF.

The V call is TRBV19, the J call TRBJ1-4; the match to TRBD1 covers 12 bases. The V gene's germline CDR1 is LNHDA and CDR2 SQIVND (reference sequence). Trimming removed 7 bases from V and 2 bases from J; junction bases left unmatched: 2. The CDR3 covers 15 residues. CDR3 region: CASTGTGGTNEKLFF. The CDR3 DNA follows: TGTGCCAGTACCGGGACAGGGGGCACTAATGAAAAACTGTTTTTT. Based on the CDR3 plus reference TRBV19 and TRBJ1-4, the full variable domain is DGGITQSPKYLFRKEGQNVTLSCEQNLNHDAMYWYRQDPGQGLRLIYYSQIVNDFQKGDIAEGYSVSREKKESFPLTVTSAQKNPTAFYLCASTGTGGTNEKLFFGSGTQLSVL.

The CDR3 sequence is CASTRDRGNQPQHF. The CDR3 DNA sequence: TGTGCCAGCACCCGGGACAGGGGGAATCAGCCCCAGCATTTT. The genes are TRBV28 and TRBJ1-5, with 11 bases matching TRBD1. The CDR3 is 14 amino acids. With 7 bases clipped from V and 4 bases from J, the junction kept 3 bases outside the gene matches. Germline V lookup: CDR1 MDHEN, CDR2 SYDVKM.